Shown below are 5 T cell receptor beta chains from a single sample sequenced in a study of spatial heterogeneity in lung cancer. Overall study results and limits: The number of expanded tumor alpha and beta chains correlated with mutation number.

Their target antigens are unknown. The time point: sample taken at primary tumor resection. TCRdb ran MiXCR on the 5' RACE reads and lists one entry per CDR3 protein. The table has 10,000 to 15,000 distinct CDR3 sequences, over 6.5% seen once. The sequenced sample was lung tumor tissue, obtained at surgery. The source is a female donor with early-stage non-small cell lung cancer.

This clonotype was counted ten times or more. The chain uses TRBV6-2 or TRBV6-3 and TRBJ2-3, with TRBD2 as a possible D gene (6 bases). This CDR3 region has 13 residues. CDR1 and CDR2 from the germline V gene are MNHEY and SVGEGT. With 8 bases removed from V and 6 bases from J, the gap between germline ends came to 15 bases. The CDR3 DNA sequence: TGTGCCAGCGGATTAGCGGTATGGGATACGCAGTATTTT. Translating gives CASGLAVWDTQYF.

In its sample, this clonotype was seen many times. The genes are TRBV7-2 and TRBJ2-3; the D call may be TRBD1 or TRBD2 (5 bases each). V lost 4 bases and J lost 6, with 17 bases in between. Per the germline V gene, CDR1 is SGHTA and CDR2 is FQGNSA. This CDR3 comprises 15 residues. CDR3 loop: CASSYEGTERDTQYF. CDR3 bases: TGTGCCAGCAGCTATGAAGGGACGGAGCGGGATACGCAGTATTTT.

This clonotype is medium-sized by share. The CDR3, as DNA: TGTGCCATCAGTGCCGGGACAGGGATTGGCACTGAAGCTTTCTTT. Its translation is CAISAGTGIGTEAFF. The V and J genes are TRBV10-3 and TRBJ1-1; 9 bases match TRBD1. The CDR3 extends over 15 amino acids. V gave up 4 bases and J gave up 4 bases; unmatched junction bases: 7. Germline CDR1 and CDR2: ENHRY and SYGVKD.

This clonotype was observed at least ten times. The chain couples TRBV18 to TRBJ1-5; D is ambiguous. The CDR3 covers 13 residues. Trimming removed 6 bases from V and 6 bases from J, with 12 bases in between. Germline V gives CDR1 KGHSH, CDR2 LQKENI. CDR3 sequence reads: CASSVEPGQPQHF. CDR3 in DNA: TGTGCCAGCTCGGTGGAGCCAGGTCAGCCCCAGCATTTT. Variable domain in full (rest from reference TRBV18 and TRBJ1-5): NAGVMQNPRHLVRRRGQEARLRCSPMKGHSHVYWYRQLPEEGLKFMVYLQKENIIDESGMPKERFSAEFPKEGPSILRIQQVVRGDSAAYFCASSVEPGQPQHFGDGTRLSIL.

This clonotype was picked up many times. This chain's CDR3 is CASSTQWGAQEQFF. The DNA for the CDR3 is TGTGCCAGCAGCACACAATGGGGGGCGCAGGAGCAGTTCTTC. The chain recombines TRBV7-9 with TRBJ2-1; either TRBD1 or TRBD2 may fit D (6 bases each). This CDR3 is 14 amino acids long. The germline V and J ends were trimmed by 5 bases and 10 bases, with 18 bases remaining between them. Germline V gene data show CDR1 as SEHNR and CDR2 as FQNEAQ (reference sequence).